One sample yielded the 27 T cell receptor beta chains listed below, sequenced in a study of response to subunit inactivated influenza vaccine. In TCRdb, the RT-PCR reads were re-called with MiXCR into one record per CDR3 protein. The table lists roughly 540,000 distinct CDR3 sequences, under 30% of them singletons. These data also formed part of another study, on T cells expressing NK-cell markers. From that report: For TCR beta, cDNA was produced by 5'RACE template switching with UMIs.

Sequenced here: CD4+ T cells sorted from PBMCs, sampled 12 days after vaccination. Receptors were obtained from a man in his fifties who received an inactivated influenza vaccine.

The chain links TRBV29-1 to TRBJ2-2; D is undetermined. The germline V gene has CDR1 SQVTM and CDR2 ANQGSEA. The CDR3 loop spans 13 amino acids. The V gene lost 2 bases and the J gene lost 1 base, with 5 bases spanning the gap. This CDR3 is CSVETRNTGELFF. CDR3 sequence (DNA): TGCAGCGTTGAAACTCGGAACACCGGGGAGCTGTTTTTT.

This chain uses TRBV3-1 with TRBJ2-7; a weak D match, TRBD2 (6 bases). Germline assignment: CDR1 LGHDT and CDR2 YNNKEL (reference sequence). CDR3 length: 15 amino acids. With 5 bases removed from V and 5 bases from J, the gap between germline ends came to 19 bases. The CDR3 is CASSATGVGHNEQYF. The CDR3 coding sequence is TGTGCCAGCAGCGCGACGGGAGTTGGTCACAACGAGCAGTACTTC.

This clonotype came up a few times. The V call is TRBV12-3 or TRBV12-4, the J call TRBJ2-1, with D uncertain. The CDR3 runs to 14 residues. Trimming took 3 bases from V and 4 from J, leaving 10 bases between them. CDR3 coding DNA: TGTGCCAGCAGTTTTTCGCTCCGATACAATGAGCAGTTCTTC. The encoded protein is CASSFSLRYNEQFF.

This clonotype was recorded a few times. V usage is TRBV7-2 and J usage is TRBJ2-2; 7 bases are shared with TRBD2. CDR3 length: 17 residues. Germline lookup yields CDR1 SGHTA and CDR2 FQGNSA. V shed 1 base, J shed 1 base, and the junction held 6 bases outside the gene matches. The CDR3 DNA sequence: TGTGCCAGCAGCTTAGTCCCTGCTAGCGGGAACACCGGGGAGCTGTTTTTT. Translated: CASSLVPASGNTGELFF.

The rearrangement uses TRBV5-5 and TRBJ2-5, with TRBD2 matching over 8 bases. The CDR3 is 17 residues long. J gave up 5 bases and V 4 bases, and 16 bases lay outside the gene matches. Germline V gene data show CDR1 as SGHKS and CDR2 as YYEKEE (reference sequence). CDR3 loop: CASSARGAGGLIETQYF. CDR3 nucleotides: TGTGCCAGCAGCGCCCGCGGGGCGGGGGGATTGATCGAGACCCAGTACTTC.

The chain couples TRBV18 to TRBJ2-2; TRBD1 is a possible D gene (6 bases). The ends were cut back, 0 bases at V and 4 bases at J, with 12 bases in the middle. Germline CDR1 reads KGHSH; CDR2 reads LQKENI. This CDR3 contains 16 residues. DNA for the CDR3: TGTGCCAGCTCACCACCAGGGACACCTCTCACCGGGGAGCTGTTTTTT. Encoded protein: CASSPPGTPLTGELFF.

The chain links TRBV4-3 to TRBJ2-3; D may be TRBD1 or TRBD2 (6 bases each). The CDR3 contains 15 residues. The V and J ends lost 0 bases and 4 bases respectively, with 11 bases between them. CDR1 LGHNA and CDR2 YSLEER come from the germline V gene. For the CDR3, the DNA is TGCGCCAGCAGCCAAGATACAGGGAGGCCAGATACGCAGTATTTT. It codes for CASSQDTGRPDTQYF.

The J gene is TRBJ1-1, the V gene TRBV5-6; unclear D gene. Trimming shortened V by 4 bases and J by 1 base, and 14 bases separated the two germline ends. Germline-derived CDR1 and CDR2 are SGHDT and YYEEEE. The CDR3 loop spans 15 amino acids. The CDR3 sequence is CASSPSLMRNTEAFF. The CDR3 DNA is TGTGCCAGCAGCCCTTCCTTAATGAGGAACACTGAAGCTTTCTTT.

The J gene is TRBJ2-3, the V gene TRBV29-1; no clear D gene. V lost 7 bases and J 6 bases, leaving 17 bases between the germline ends. The CDR3 runs to 13 residues. The V gene's germline CDR1 is SQVTM and CDR2 ANQGSEA. For the CDR3, the DNA is TGCAGCGAAGTCCGGATGGGCCTGGATACGCAGTATTTT. Encoded protein: CSEVRMGLDTQYF.

This clonotype has a handful of counts. This chain connects TRBV29-1 to TRBJ2-1; no firm D call. Germline values: CDR1 SQVTM, CDR2 ANQGSEA. This CDR3 is built from 14 residues. Trimming stripped 6 bases from V and 0 bases from J, with 12 bases between. CDR3 protein: CSVVVPGSYNEQFF. The CDR3 coding sequence is TGCAGCGTCGTCGTGCCGGGCTCCTACAATGAGCAGTTCTTC.

The chain couples TRBV6-2 or TRBV6-3 to TRBJ1-5; 12 bases line up with TRBD1. The CDR3 consists of 15 residues. Per the germline V gene, CDR1 is MNHEY and CDR2 is SVGEGT. With V trimmed by 6 bases and J by 6 bases, 6 bases remained unmatched. CDR3 sequence reads: CASSLGQGAVQPQHF. The CDR3 DNA sequence: TGTGCCAGCAGCCTGGGACAGGGGGCCGTTCAGCCCCAGCATTTT.

A few counts support this clonotype. The DNA for the CDR3 is TGTGCCAGCAGTGAAACCCTAGCGGGGGACACAGATACGCAGTATTTT. Amino acids: CASSETLAGDTDTQYF. This chain connects TRBV2 to TRBJ2-3; TRBD2 matches 10 bases. The germline CDR1 and CDR2 sequences are SNHLY and FYNNEI. The CDR3 is 16 amino acids. V lost 2 bases, J lost 2 bases, and 4 bases stayed unmatched. The full variable domain, rest sourced from reference TRBV2 and TRBJ2-3, is EPEVTQTPSHQVTQMGQEVILRCVPISNHLYFYWYRQILGQKVEFLVSFYNNEISEKSEIFDDQFSVERPDGSNFTLKIRSTKLEDSAMYFCASSETLAGDTDTQYFGPGTRLTVL.

The chain employs TRBV11-3 and TRBJ2-5; 8 bases map to TRBD1. Germline CDR1 and CDR2: SGHNT and YENEEA. This CDR3 contains 13 residues. V was clipped by 5 bases and J by 3 bases; unmatched bases: 2. The CDR3 nucleotides are TGTGCCAGCAGCAAGACAGGGGAAGAGACCCAGTACTTC. This codes for CASSKTGEETQYF.

The chain has TRBV5-1 and TRBJ1-2, with D perhaps matching TRBD1 (6 bases). With 4 bases removed from V and 4 bases from J, the gap between germline ends came to 14 bases. Germline-derived CDR1 and CDR2 are SGHRS and YFSETQ. The CDR3 covers 14 residues. The DNA for the CDR3 is TGCGCCAGCAGCACAGTACAGGGTTCCTATGGCTACACCTTC. Its translation is CASSTVQGSYGYTF.

The J gene is TRBJ2-1, the V gene TRBV24-1, with 8 bases that match TRBD2. There are 16 residues in the CDR3. J lost 1 base, V lost 4 bases, and 5 bases had no gene match. CDR1 KGHDR and CDR2 SFDVKD come from the germline V gene. CDR3 in DNA: TGTGCCACCAGTGACCACACTAGCGGATCCTACAATGAGCAGTTCTTC. This encodes CATSDHTSGSYNEQFF.

The chain employs TRBV6-1 and TRBJ2-7; 8 bases are shared with TRBD1. Germline assignment: CDR1 MNHNS and CDR2 SASEGT. V trimming: 5 bases; J trimming: 2 bases; junction bases outside the gene matches: 2. This CDR3 has 13 amino acids. CDR3 sequence (DNA): TGTGCCAGCAGTCAACAGGGGGCCTACGAGCAGTACTTC. This encodes CASSQQGAYEQYF.

CDR3 coding DNA: TGCGCCAGCAGCCAAGATGTAGTTAACTATGGCTACACCTTC. It translates to CASSQDVVNYGYTF. The gene calls are TRBV4-3 and TRBJ1-2; D unresolved. V was trimmed by 0 bases and J by 1 base, leaving 6 bases between them. Germline V gene data show CDR1 as LGHNA and CDR2 as YSLEER. The length of the CDR3 is 14 residues.

This chain joins TRBV5-1 and TRBJ2-3; D call uncertain. Per the germline V gene, CDR1 is SGHRS and CDR2 is YFSETQ. V lost 4 bases, J lost 6 bases, and 15 bases lay in between. The CDR3 extends over 14 amino acids. CDR3 sequence reads: CASSPRSSADTQYF. The CDR3 DNA follows: TGCGCCAGCAGCCCCCGGAGTTCCGCTGATACGCAGTATTTT.

The chain has TRBV12-3 or TRBV12-4 and TRBJ1-1; D unresolved. The CDR3 consists of 16 residues. The V gene lost 0 bases and the J gene lost 0 bases, with 11 bases spanning the gap. The CDR3 DNA reads TGTGCCAGCAGTTTAGCTGCTATAGGGATGAACACTGAAGCTTTCTTT. Its translation is CASSLAAIGMNTEAFF.

The chain recombines TRBV11-2 with TRBJ1-1; TRBD1 matches at 9 bases. The CDR3 has 18 amino acids. Germline CDR1 reads SGHAT; CDR2 reads FQNNGV. Unmatched junction bases numbered 14, after V lost 5 bases and J lost 1 base. The CDR3 sequence: CASSPHQDRGHGNTEAFF. The CDR3 region has the DNA TGTGCCAGCAGCCCCCATCAGGACAGGGGACACGGGAACACTGAAGCTTTCTTT. Full variable domain (rest looked up from reference TRBV11-2 and TRBJ1-1): EAGVAQSPRYKIIEKRQSVAFWCNPISGHATLYWYQQILGQGPKLLIQFQNNGVVDDSQLPKDRFSAERLKGVDSTLKIQPAKLEDSAVYLCASSPHQDRGHGNTEAFFGQGTRLTVV.

The chain links TRBV4-2 to TRBJ2-3, with D perhaps TRBD1 (6 bases). V was trimmed by 0 bases and J by 2 bases, leaving 12 bases between them. The CDR3 consists of 16 residues. The germline gives CDR1 LGHNA, CDR2 YNFKEQ. The CDR3 DNA reads as TGTGCCAGCAGCCAAGAACAGGGCCCTACCACAGATACGCAGTATTTT. It is translated as CASSQEQGPTTDTQYF.

This rearrangement joins TRBV29-1 to TRBJ1-1; D ambiguous. Trimming took off 3 bases at V and 5 bases at J, with 10 bases between the two ends. CDR3 length equals 12 residues. Germline CDR1 and CDR2: SQVTM and ANQGSEA. The CDR3 reads CSVERELTEAFF. In nucleotides, the CDR3 is TGCAGCGTTGAGAGGGAGCTAACTGAAGCTTTCTTT.

This clonotype has more than one count but fewer than ten. The chain uses TRBV7-8 and TRBJ2-3; the D gene is possibly TRBD1 (6 bases). Per germline, CDR1 SGHVS and CDR2 FQNEAQ. This CDR3 contains 13 residues. Trimming removed 11 bases from V and 10 bases from J, with 22 bases in between. The CDR3: CAGRGTPPAPQYF. The CDR3 DNA is TGTGCCGGAAGGGGGACACCCCCGGCTCCGCAGTATTTT.

The rearrangement joins TRBV20-1 to TRBJ2-7, with 9 nucleotides matching TRBD2. Trimming removed 5 bases from V and 5 bases from J; junction bases left unmatched: 10. Germline loops: CDR1 DFQATT, CDR2 SNEGSKA (reference sequence). CDR3 length: 14 residues. The CDR3 protein is CSAAGLAEGNEQYF. The CDR3 nucleotides are TGCAGTGCTGCGGGACTAGCCGAAGGTAACGAGCAGTACTTC.

This sequence joins TRBV7-9 and TRBJ2-1, with D perhaps TRBD2 (5 bases). CDR3 length equals 17 residues. V lost 5 bases, J lost 16 bases, and 33 bases lay in between. Per germline, CDR1 SEHNR and CDR2 FQNEAQ (reference sequence). The CDR3 DNA follows: TGTGCCAGCAGCCCACTATTGGGCGGTAAGATGCCGGGGAGTGATTTCTTC. This encodes CASSPLLGGKMPGSDFF.

In this sample, this clonotype turned up a few times. The chain carries TRBV7-9 and TRBJ2-7; 9 nucleotides line up with TRBD1. The ends lost 3 bases at V and 3 bases at J; junction bases unmatched: 12. The germline gives CDR1 SEHNR, CDR2 FQNEAQ (reference sequence). The CDR3 sequence is 17 residues long. Written as DNA, the CDR3 is TGTGCCAGCAGCTTGGACGCTTGGACAGGGGCAAACTACGAGCAGTACTTC. Translation gives CASSLDAWTGANYEQYF.

This clonotype has at least ten counts. The rearrangement links TRBV28 to TRBJ2-5, with 12 bases fitting TRBD2. This CDR3 spans 16 amino acids. Germline V gene sequence: CDR1 MDHEN, CDR2 SYDVKM. V trimming: 6 bases; J trimming: 2 bases; junction bases outside the gene matches: 7. The CDR3 region is CASSPTGLAGQETQYF. DNA for the CDR3: TGTGCCAGCAGCCCAACGGGACTAGCGGGTCAAGAGACCCAGTACTTC.